Each of the 21 T cell receptor beta chains below was sequenced from the same sample in a study of T cell responses to AZD1222 COVID-19 vaccine. Profiling relied on immunoSEQ multiplex PCR, and the TCRdb table lists in-frame clones only, not all of them. The data show nearly 110,000 clones, less than 95% seen once. The source was peripheral blood, collected 28 days after the second AZD1222 dose. These receptor sequences come from an adult who received the AZD1222 COVID-19 vaccine.

V gene TRBV27 combines with J gene TRBJ2-2, with 7 positions matching TRBD2. In germline, CDR1 is MNHEY, CDR2 SMNVEV (reference sequence). CDR3 length equals 16 residues. V trimming: 2 bases; J trimming: 0 bases; junction bases outside the gene matches: 3. CDR3 loop: CASSLARGSNTGELFF. CDR3 bases: TGTGCCAGCAGTTTAGCGCGGGGGTCGAACACCGGGGAGCTGTTTTTT.

The chain employs TRBV11-2 and TRBJ1-3; D gene ambiguous. CDR1 is SGHAT, CDR2 FQNNGV, per germline. Deletions cut 5 bases from V and 4 bases from J, with 6 bases between. The CDR3 has 12 residues. CDR3 sequence reads: CASSPTGNTIYF. DNA for the CDR3: TGTGCCAGCAGCCCGACGGGAAACACCATATATTTT.

The rearrangement links TRBV5-1 to TRBJ1-5; no clear D gene. This CDR3 is 14 amino acids long. The V end was cut by 0 bases, the J end by 7 bases, with 11 bases between. Germline V CDR1 and CDR2: SGHRS, YFSETQ. CDR3 coding DNA: TGCGCCAGCAGCTTGGGTGAGGGAGGACAGCCCCAGCATTTT. Encoded protein: CASSLGEGGQPQHF.

The V gene is TRBV19, the J gene TRBJ1-5; TRBD1 agrees at 7 bases. Trimming removed 4 bases from V and 9 bases from J; junction bases left unmatched: 6. Germline-derived CDR1 and CDR2 are LNHDA and SQIVND (reference sequence). The length of the CDR3 is 13 residues. CDR3 amino acids: CASSKGQDRPQHF. The DNA of the CDR3 is TGTGCCAGTAGTAAAGGACAGGATAGGCCCCAGCATTTT.

The V and J genes are TRBV7-3 and TRBJ2-2; a possible D gene is TRBD1 (6 bases). CDR3 length equals 14 residues. V lost 6 bases, J lost 5 bases, and 13 bases lay in between. Per the germline V gene, CDR1 is SGHTA and CDR2 is FQGTGA. The CDR3 is CASSPRGGTGELFF. The CDR3 region has the DNA TGTGCCAGCAGTCCCAGGGGCGGGACCGGGGAGCTGTTTTTT.

The rearrangement uses TRBV5-1 and TRBJ1-1, with TRBD1 matching 10 bases. Germline assignment: CDR1 SGHRS and CDR2 YFSETQ. This CDR3 is built from 14 residues. Germline trimming cut 4 bases from V and 7 bases from J; bases unmatched to any gene: 7. CDR3: CASSAGTGEIEAFF. The DNA for the CDR3 is TGCGCCAGCAGCGCCGGGACAGGGGAAATTGAAGCTTTCTTT.

Turning to this clone: At one end the junction does not follow the germline gene, possibly because of a read error. The chain uses TRBV9 and TRBJ2-6; 10 bases are shared with TRBD2. CDR1 SGDLS and CDR2 YYNGEE come from the germline V gene. This CDR3 comprises 19 residues. The CDR3 DNA follows: TGTGCCAGCAGCGCCCAACCTAGCGGGGGCTCCTCTGTGGCCAACGTCCTGACTTTC. It codes for CASSAQPSGGSSVANVLTF. Supplemented by reference TRBV9 and TRBJ2-6, the full variable domain reads DSGVTQTPKHLITATGQRVTLRCSPRSGDLSVYWYQQSLDQGLQFLIQYYNGEERAKGNILERFSAQQFPDLHSELNLSSLELGDSALYFCASSAQPSGGSSVANVLTFGAGSRLTVL.

This chain connects TRBV7-2 to TRBJ1-1; D ambiguous. Trimming pared 4 bases from V and 2 bases from J, leaving 11 bases between. Germline CDR1 reads SGHTA; CDR2 reads FQGNSA. The CDR3 is 14 residues long. The CDR3 bases are TGTGCCAGCAGCTCCCACCCCGCCAACACTGAAGCTTTCTTT. Its translation is CASSSHPANTEAFF.

Here the CDR3 DNA reads TGTGCCAGCAGCCAGGGGACAGGGGCCTACAATGAGCAGTTCTTC. It is translated as CASSQGTGAYNEQFF. V usage is TRBV4-2 and J usage is TRBJ2-1; 10 nucleotides agree with TRBD1. Germline assignment: CDR1 LGHNA and CDR2 YNFKEQ. The junction had 1 base not matched to a gene; V was cut back by 3 bases and J by 2 bases. This CDR3 has 15 residues.

J is TRBJ2-1 and V is TRBV11-2; D may be TRBD1 or TRBD2 (5 bases each). V was shortened by 6 bases and J by 4 bases, with 19 bases between the two germline ends. The CDR3 length is 16 residues. CDR1 is SGHAT and CDR2 is FQNNGV in the germline V gene. The CDR3 reads CASRLLSGTDYNEQFF. CDR3 sequence (DNA): TGTGCCAGCAGACTCTTATCCGGGACGGATTACAATGAGCAGTTCTTC. The whole variable domain, remainder taken from reference TRBV11-2 and TRBJ2-1, is EAGVAQSPRYKIIEKRQSVAFWCNPISGHATLYWYQQILGQGPKLLIQFQNNGVVDDSQLPKDRFSAERLKGVDSTLKIQPAKLEDSAVYLCASRLLSGTDYNEQFFGPGTRLTVL.

CDR3 coding DNA: TGTGCCAGCAGCAGGACGGACAGGGGGCGAGAAGGAACTGAAGCTTTCTTT. This codes for CASSRTDRGREGTEAFF. The chain links TRBV7-9 to TRBJ1-1; 11 bases map to TRBD1. V shed 5 bases and J 5 bases; nucleotides not matched to a gene: 13. Looked up from germline, CDR1 is SEHNR and CDR2 is FQNEAQ (reference sequence). The CDR3 totals 17 residues.

The CDR3 reads CASSRADFEKLFF. The CDR3 DNA is TGTGCCAGTAGCAGGGCAGATTTTGAAAAACTGTTTTTT. The rearrangement links TRBV19 to TRBJ1-4; D possibly corresponds to TRBD1 (5 bases). The CDR3 contains 13 residues. Germline V lookup: CDR1 LNHDA, CDR2 SQIVND (reference sequence). Trimming pared 6 bases from V and 7 bases from J, leaving 12 bases between.

The chain carries TRBV18 and TRBJ2-5, with TRBD2 identical over 11 bases. Per germline, CDR1 KGHSH and CDR2 LQKENI. J lost 2 bases, V lost 3 bases, and 2 bases had no gene match. The CDR3 runs 15 residues. CDR3 residues: CASSPTSGIQETQYF. The CDR3 region has the DNA TGTGCCAGCTCACCGACTAGCGGGATTCAAGAGACCCAGTACTTC.

The chain carries TRBV18 and TRBJ1-1, with D possibly matching TRBD1 (5 bases). The ends were cut back, 6 bases at V and 5 bases at J, with 19 bases in the middle. Germline V CDR1 and CDR2: KGHSH, LQKENI. The CDR3 is made up of 15 amino acids. The CDR3 here is CASSNQRGLGTEAFF. In DNA, the CDR3 is TGTGCCAGCTCTAACCAAAGGGGATTGGGGACTGAAGCTTTCTTT.

The chain combines TRBV19 with TRBJ1-6, with TRBD1 as a possible D gene (5 bases). V shed 4 bases and J shed 6 bases, with 10 bases lying between them. Germline CDR1 reads LNHDA; CDR2 reads SQIVND (reference sequence). The CDR3 totals 14 residues. The CDR3 protein is CASSTAGFNSPLHF. CDR3 in DNA: TGTGCCAGTAGTACGGCAGGGTTTAATTCACCCCTCCACTTT. The full variable domain, its missing parts supplied by reference TRBV19 and TRBJ1-6, is DGGITQSPKYLFRKEGQNVTLSCEQNLNHDAMYWYRQDPGQGLRLIYYSQIVNDFQKGDIAEGYSVSREKKESFPLTVTSAQKNPTAFYLCASSTAGFNSPLHFGNGTRLTVT.

V and J are TRBV2 and TRBJ2-2; D not resolved. Germline V gene sequence: CDR1 SNHLY, CDR2 FYNNEI. The CDR3 consists of 15 residues. Trimming stripped 7 bases from V and 0 bases from J, with 12 bases between. CDR3 nucleotide sequence: TGTGCCAGCACTGCTTCACCCGCGAACACCGGGGAGCTGTTTTTT. Encoded protein: CASTASPANTGELFF.

The V and J genes are TRBV19 and TRBJ1-5; the D gene is possibly TRBD1 (5 bases). Trimming took 5 bases from V and 3 from J, leaving 11 bases between them. Germline V gene sequence: CDR1 LNHDA, CDR2 SQIVND (reference sequence). The CDR3 has 14 amino acids. CDR3 sequence (DNA): TGTGCCAGTAGTTCGGGGCAAAACAATCAGCCCCAGCATTTT. Translating it yields CASSSGQNNQPQHF.

The chain uses TRBV5-1 and TRBJ1-2, with D unresolved. This CDR3 is built from 13 residues. With 4 bases removed from V and 8 bases from J, the gap between germline ends came to 15 bases. CDR1 and CDR2 from the germline V gene are SGHRS and YFSETQ. The CDR3 sequence: CASSPLARAGYTF. DNA of the CDR3: TGCGCCAGCAGCCCCCTCGCTAGGGCGGGCTACACCTTC.

In its sample, this clone was seen once. V usage is TRBV12-3 or TRBV12-4 and J usage is TRBJ2-5; D unresolved. The V end was cut by 6 bases, the J end by 7 bases, with 12 bases between. The CDR3 runs 12 residues. This CDR3 is CASSRPPGTQYF. Here the CDR3 DNA reads TGTGCCAGCAGCCGACCCCCGGGGACCCAGTACTTC.

The chain recombines TRBV7-6 with TRBJ2-5; 12 bases align to TRBD2. This CDR3 region has 15 residues. Germline CDR1 reads SGHVS; CDR2 reads FNYEAQ. The ends lost 4 bases at V and 5 bases at J; junction bases unmatched: 5. Here the CDR3 reads CASSWTSGVAETQYF. The CDR3 bases are TGTGCCAGCAGCTGGACTAGCGGGGTGGCGGAGACCCAGTACTTC.

The V and J genes are TRBV19 and TRBJ1-2, with 9 bases matching TRBD1. The CDR3 has 17 residues. The junction had 21 bases not matched to a gene; V was cut back by 9 bases and J by 7 bases. CDR1 and CDR2 from the germline V gene are LNHDA and SQIVND (reference sequence). CDR3 sequence (DNA): TGTGCCAGCCATAGAGAGAGAACGGGACAGGGCCAGGGTGGCTACACCTTC. Its protein is CASHRERTGQGQGGYTF.